The 8 T cell receptor beta chains listed next were all sequenced from one sample in a study of CD8+ T cells in alopecia areata. Isolated RNA was reverse transcribed into cDNA used as the sequencing template. Assay: immunoSEQ multiplex PCR; the TCRdb copy retains only in-frame clones and omits some. The sample carries about 140,000 clones, 55% recorded once. What was sequenced was CD4+ T cells sorted from blood. The receptors come from a human donor in good health.

There are a few counts of this clone. V and J are TRBV21-1 and TRBJ2-1; the table gives TRBD1 as D, unverified against the DNA. TRBV21-1 is labeled a pseudogene. This CDR3 contains 11 residues. The CDR3 nucleotides are TGTGCCAGCAGCAAGGACAGGGACGGCCTCTTC. As protein: CASSKDRDGLF.

The CDR3 is CASSMFGTSGSEQFF. For the CDR3, the DNA is TGTGCCAGTAGTATGTTCGGGACTAGCGGGAGTGAGCAGTTCTTC. J is TRBJ2-1 and V is TRBV19; 14 bases are shared with TRBD2. Germline V gene lookup returns CDR1 LNHDA and CDR2 SQIVND (reference sequence). V lost 3 bases and J lost 9; bases outside the gene matches: 4. The CDR3 spans 15 residues.

This clone was seen a few times. This chain joins TRBV29-1 and TRBJ2-7; D may be TRBD1 or TRBD2 (6 bases each). CDR1 and CDR2 from the germline V gene are SQVTM and ANQGSEA. Trimming shortened V by 5 bases and J by 4 bases, and 12 bases separated the two germline ends. There are 12 residues in the CDR3. In DNA form, the CDR3 reads TGCAGCGTTTCCCAGGGGAGGTACGAGCAGTACTTC. Its translation: CSVSQGRYEQYF.

The V call is TRBV7-9, the J call TRBJ2-5; the match to TRBD2 covers 11 bases. Germline-derived CDR1 and CDR2 are SEHNR and FQNEAQ (reference sequence). This CDR3 is 19 amino acids long. The V gene end was trimmed by 5 bases and the J gene end by 0 bases; junction bases not matched to a gene: 14. CDR3 amino acids: CASSPRKSGTSGNQETQYF. CDR3 coding DNA: TGTGCCAGCAGCCCAAGAAAGTCGGGGACTAGCGGAAACCAAGAGACCCAGTACTTC.

V is TRBV15 and J is TRBJ2-7, with unresolved D. Per the germline V gene, CDR1 is LNHNV and CDR2 is YYDKDF (reference sequence). Trimming took 3 bases from V and 5 from J, leaving 17 bases between them. The CDR3 is made up of 15 amino acids. This CDR3 reads CATSRTGTPEDEQYF. CDR3 nucleotide sequence: TGTGCCACCAGCAGGACCGGCACTCCGGAAGACGAGCAGTACTTC. Full variable domain (outside the CDR3, taken from reference TRBV15 and TRBJ2-7): DAMVIQNPRYQVTQFGKPVTLSCSQTLNHNVMYWYQQKSSQAPKLLFHYYDKDFNNEADTPDNFQSRRPNTSFCFLDIRSPGLGDTAMYLCATSRTGTPEDEQYFGPGTRLTVT.

This clone has only a few counts. CDR3: CASRGGWAGELFF. The DNA for the CDR3 is TGTGCCAGCAGGGGAGGATGGGCCGGGGAGCTGTTTTTT. V usage is TRBV25-1 and J usage is TRBJ2-2; D is possibly TRBD2 (6 bases). Germline-derived CDR1 and CDR2 are MGHDK and SYGVNS. The V end lost 6 bases, the J end lost 6 bases, and 11 bases lay between the germline ends. CDR3 length equals 13 residues.

The rearrangement joins TRBV5-4 to TRBJ1-2; tentatively, D is TRBD1 (5 bases). Trimming left V 5 bases short and J 8 bases short, with 16 bases between. CDR3 size: 13 residues. Germline-derived CDR1 and CDR2 are SGHNT and YYREEE (reference sequence). The DNA for the CDR3 is TGTGCCAGCAGGGGGGAGGAACTTAGAGGCTACACCTTC. It translates to CASRGEELRGYTF.

This clone was counted between two and nine times. The gene calls are TRBV29-1 and TRBJ2-1; 9 bases map to TRBD2. This CDR3 contains 15 residues. The germline gives CDR1 SQVTM, CDR2 ANQGSEA. CDR3 amino acids: CRELSGRHRYNEQFF. As DNA, the CDR3 is TGCAGGGAACTTAGCGGGAGACATCGCTACAATGAGCAGTTCTTC.